A selection of T cell receptor beta chains follows, all from one sample in a study of cytomegalovirus exposure and HLA in healthy donors. Produced via immunoSEQ multiplex PCR; TCRdb's table is partial and in-frame only. The data show over 120,000 clones, with around two thirds seen just once and 2% to 2.5% held by the top ten. Material for sequencing was PBMCs. Receptor source: a woman between 55 and 75 years old in good health and CMV-seropositive. Both conserved end residues are part of each CDR3. Fields, in order: clone size, V gene, D gene, CDR3 length, J gene, CDR3 DNA, CDR3 protein. The D gene is left open where the match is weak. Clone size is stated in some rows and not others, as once, few, many or a class when expanded.

>few|TRBV7-9|TRBD1|17|TRBJ1-2
TGTGCCAGCAGACCCGGGACAGGGGACAGGGCTAACTATGGCTACACCTTC
CASRPGTGDRANYGYTF
>.|TRBV5-4|TRBD1|13|TRBJ2-3
TGTGCCAGCAGCCTGACAGGGACAGATACGCAGTATTTT
CASSLTGTDTQYF
>.|TRBV18|TRBD1|15|TRBJ2-1
TGTGCCAGCTCACACGACAGGGGCGGCTACAATGAGCAGTTCTTC
CASSHDRGGYNEQFF
>.|TRBV9|TRBD1|13|TRBJ2-7
TGTGCCAGCAGCGAGGAACAGGGGGCTTATCAGTACTTC
CASSEEQGAYQYF
>.|TRBV2|.|14|TRBJ2-4
TGTGCCAGCACTCCCATAGCTGGCAAAAACATTCAGTACTTC
CASTPIAGKNIQYF
>.|TRBV11-3|TRBD2|16|TRBJ2-2
TGTGCCAGCAGTAAAGGACTAGCGGGTCGCACCGGGGAGCTGTTTTTT
CASSKGLAGRTGELFF
>.|TRBV28|.|15|TRBJ1-1
TGTGCCAGCAGCTCGGGACACTTAGGCAACACTGAAGCTTTCTTT
CASSSGHLGNTEAFF
>.|TRBV2|.|12|TRBJ1-2
TGTGCCGGCGGAACAGGACCCTATGGCTACACCTTC
CAGGTGPYGYTF
>.|TRBV7-8|.|15|TRBJ2-1
TGTGCCAGCAGCTTTAGGGACGGGGGCTACAATGAGCAGTTCTTC
CASSFRDGGYNEQFF
>.|TRBV30|TRBD2|12|TRBJ2-1
TGTGCCTGGAGTGTTAGCGGGAGTAAGCAGTTCTTC
CAWSVSGSKQFF
>once|TRBV5-1|.|15|TRBJ2-7
TGCGCCAGCAGCTTGGGAGGACAGGACTACTACGAGCAGTACTTC
CASSLGGQDYYEQYF